Detailed here is one T cell receptor beta chain. No antigen is known for it. The input lacks base qualities; no much larger clone sits a single base away. This record comes from a study of post-analysis software for immune sequencing data (dated by TCRdb to the mid-2010s). Regarding the research as a whole: Recorded disease courses included relapsing-remitting, secondary progressive and progressive-relapsing multiple sclerosis, with some patients lacking subtype annotation. Patient repertoires were compared against around 10 previously published healthy control repertoires from donors aged roughly 6 to 26 years. A subset of samples was prepared in parallel using single-end sample barcoding, then pooled and co-amplified after Illumina adapter ligation. Study-level results and caveats: Significantly lower normalized Chao1 diversity was found in multiple sclerosis patients than in controls, suggesting substantial peripheral T-cell clonal expansion. Direct clustering with F measure revealed strong co-clustering of samples prepared in the same batch, which led to a batch-effect correction. The multiple sclerosis patient group was slightly younger than the control group.

Library preparation employed PCR. Sequenced on an Illumina HiSeq 2500. Unique molecular identifiers were incorporated into TCR beta cDNA libraries to reduce PCR and sequencing biases. Every 1 to 10 million input T cells yielded 500,000 or so cDNA molecules, meaning each molecule approximated one T cell. Patient libraries were prepared and sequenced with the same protocol used for the earlier healthy control dataset. Within a given batch, samples were prepared together, multiplexed and sequenced on the same HiSeq lane. Regarding the original processing steps: MIGEC handled the raw barcoded reads, throwing out single-read molecular identifier groups before consensus assembly and CDR3 extraction. VDJtools was used for post-analysis of the clonotype tables, with diversity normalized by down-sampling every dataset to the smallest sample size. Repertoire overlap clustering matched CDR3 amino acid but not nucleotide sequences to correct batch-related cross-sample contamination. Using fastp at Q25 and MiXCR, TCRdb reprocessed the public reads and kept productive beta chains. Each record represents a unique CDR3 protein, reported with the most common genes and DNA among its rows. TCRdb's processing, not the study's, gives the V and J calls here. This sample has over 150,000 distinct CDR3 sequences in its table, and 30% of those were observed once. 1.5% of the sample rests with the top ten.

To demonstrate the VDJtools post-analysis software, the study profiled TCR beta repertoires from the peripheral blood of about 13 young patients with multiple sclerosis. The patients with multiple sclerosis were children and adolescents between roughly 6 and 17 years of age. Sequencing was done on a sample of blood. This receptor was obtained from a girl between 5 and 17 years old with multiple sclerosis.

The CDR3 has the sequence CASSLGQVVGNTIYF. The DNA sequence is TGCGCCAGCAGCTTGGGACAGGTCGTCGGAAACACCATATATTTT. This receptor chain uses TRBV5-1 and TRBJ1-3, with TRBD1 perhaps the D gene, on 6 matching bases. The CDR3, cysteine through phenylalanine, is 15 amino acids long. The kept DNA is CDR3 alone, 45 bases in frame from the first base. At the junction V is shortened by 0 bases and J by 4 bases, with 11 bases in between. The germline V gene yields SGHRS for CDR1 and YFSETQ for CDR2.